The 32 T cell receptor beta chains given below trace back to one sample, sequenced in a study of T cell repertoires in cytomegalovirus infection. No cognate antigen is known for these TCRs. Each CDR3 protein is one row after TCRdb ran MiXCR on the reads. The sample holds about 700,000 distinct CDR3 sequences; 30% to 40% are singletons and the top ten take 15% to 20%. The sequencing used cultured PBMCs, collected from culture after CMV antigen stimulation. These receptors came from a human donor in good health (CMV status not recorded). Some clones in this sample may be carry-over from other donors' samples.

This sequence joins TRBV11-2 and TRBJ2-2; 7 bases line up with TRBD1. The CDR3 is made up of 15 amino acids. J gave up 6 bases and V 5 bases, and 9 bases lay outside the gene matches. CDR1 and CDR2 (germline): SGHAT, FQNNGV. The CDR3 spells CASSPSLGQAGELFF. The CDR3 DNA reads TGTGCCAGCAGCCCCTCACTAGGACAGGCCGGGGAGCTGTTTTTT.

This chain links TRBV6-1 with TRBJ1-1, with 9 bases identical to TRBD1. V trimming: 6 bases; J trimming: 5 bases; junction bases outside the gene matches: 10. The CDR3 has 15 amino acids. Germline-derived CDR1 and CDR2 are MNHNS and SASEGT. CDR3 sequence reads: CASRQTGGGITEAFF. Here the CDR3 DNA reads TGTGCCAGCAGGCAGACAGGGGGAGGAATAACTGAAGCTTTCTTT.

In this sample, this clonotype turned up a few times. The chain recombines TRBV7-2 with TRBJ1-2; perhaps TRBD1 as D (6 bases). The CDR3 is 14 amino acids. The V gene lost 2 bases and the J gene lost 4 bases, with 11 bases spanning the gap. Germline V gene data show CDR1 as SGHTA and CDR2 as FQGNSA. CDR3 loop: CASSLKGGLYGYTF. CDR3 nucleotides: TGTGCCAGCAGCTTAAAGGGGGGCCTCTATGGCTACACCTTC.

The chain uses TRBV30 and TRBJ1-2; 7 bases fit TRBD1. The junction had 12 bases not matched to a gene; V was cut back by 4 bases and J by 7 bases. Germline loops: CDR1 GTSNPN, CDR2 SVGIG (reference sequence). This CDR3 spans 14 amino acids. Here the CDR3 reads CAWNPGTALVGYTF. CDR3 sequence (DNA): TGTGCCTGGAATCCTGGGACAGCACTCGTTGGCTACACCTTC.

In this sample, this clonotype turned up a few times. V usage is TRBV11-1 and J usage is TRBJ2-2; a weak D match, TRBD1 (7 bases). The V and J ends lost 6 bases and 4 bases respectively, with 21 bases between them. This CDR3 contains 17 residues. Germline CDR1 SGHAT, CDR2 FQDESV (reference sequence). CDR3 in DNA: TGTGCCAGCAGAGCCCCCACTCCAGGGGGGTTCACCGGGGAGCTGTTTTTT. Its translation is CASRAPTPGGFTGELFF. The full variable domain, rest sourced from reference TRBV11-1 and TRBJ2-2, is EAEVAQSPRYKITEKSQAVAFWCDPISGHATLYWYRQILGQGPELLVQFQDESVVDDSQLPKDRFSAERLKGVDSTLKIQPAELGDSAMYLCASRAPTPGGFTGELFFGEGSRLTVL.

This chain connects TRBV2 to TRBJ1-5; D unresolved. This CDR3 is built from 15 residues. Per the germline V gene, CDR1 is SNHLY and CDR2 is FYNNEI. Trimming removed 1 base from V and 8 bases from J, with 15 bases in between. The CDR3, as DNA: TGTGCCAGCAGTGAAGGTGGCCACTCTGGAGAGCCCCAGCATTTT. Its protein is CASSEGGHSGEPQHF.

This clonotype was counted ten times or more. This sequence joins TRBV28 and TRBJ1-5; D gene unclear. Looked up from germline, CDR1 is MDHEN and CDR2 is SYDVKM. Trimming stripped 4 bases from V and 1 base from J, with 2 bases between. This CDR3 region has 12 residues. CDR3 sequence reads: CASSWSNQPQHF. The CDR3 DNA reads TGTGCCAGCAGTTGGAGCAATCAGCCCCAGCATTTT.

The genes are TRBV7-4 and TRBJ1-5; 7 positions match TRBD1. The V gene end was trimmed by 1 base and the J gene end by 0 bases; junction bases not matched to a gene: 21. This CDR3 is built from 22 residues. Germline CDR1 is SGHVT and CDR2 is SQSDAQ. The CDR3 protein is CASSLGECVAGGRPGSNQPQHF. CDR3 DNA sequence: TGTGCCAGCAGCTTAGGAGAATGTGTTGCAGGGGGAAGACCCGGTAGCAATCAGCCCCAGCATTTT.

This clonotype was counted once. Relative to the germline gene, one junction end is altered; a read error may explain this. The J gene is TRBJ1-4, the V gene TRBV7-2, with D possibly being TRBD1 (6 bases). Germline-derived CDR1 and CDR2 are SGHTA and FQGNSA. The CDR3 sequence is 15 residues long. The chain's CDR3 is CASSLVGGGFEELFF. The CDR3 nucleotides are TGTGCCAGCAGCTTAGTGGGGGGGGGCTTTGAAGAACTGTTTTTT.

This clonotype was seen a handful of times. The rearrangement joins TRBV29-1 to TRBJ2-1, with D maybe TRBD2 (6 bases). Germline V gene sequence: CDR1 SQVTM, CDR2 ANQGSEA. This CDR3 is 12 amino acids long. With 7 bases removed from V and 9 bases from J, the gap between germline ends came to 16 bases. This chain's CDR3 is CSASGLRGEQFF. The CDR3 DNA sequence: TGCAGCGCCTCGGGACTGCGGGGTGAGCAGTTCTTC.

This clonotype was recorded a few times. The CDR3 loop is CASSLTIGRVRETQYF. CDR3 nucleotides: TGTGCCAGCAGCTTAACAATCGGCAGGGTTAGGGAGACCCAGTACTTC. The chain carries TRBV7-2 and TRBJ2-5; tentative D call: TRBD1 (5 bases). CDR1 and CDR2 (germline): SGHTA, FQGNSA. Trimming stripped 2 bases from V and 5 bases from J, with 18 bases between. This CDR3 has 16 amino acids.

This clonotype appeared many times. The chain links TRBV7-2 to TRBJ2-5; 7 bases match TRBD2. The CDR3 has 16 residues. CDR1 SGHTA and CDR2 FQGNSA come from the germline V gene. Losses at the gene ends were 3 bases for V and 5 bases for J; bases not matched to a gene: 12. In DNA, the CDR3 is TGTGCCAGCAGCTTGGAAGTAGCGGGCTACTCCGAGACCCAGTACTTC. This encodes CASSLEVAGYSETQYF.

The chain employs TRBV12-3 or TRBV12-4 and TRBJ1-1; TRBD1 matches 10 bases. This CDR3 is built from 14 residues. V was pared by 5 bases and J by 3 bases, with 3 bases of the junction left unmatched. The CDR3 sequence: CASSTTGGHTEAFF. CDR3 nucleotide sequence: TGTGCCAGCAGTACGACAGGGGGCCACACTGAAGCTTTCTTT.

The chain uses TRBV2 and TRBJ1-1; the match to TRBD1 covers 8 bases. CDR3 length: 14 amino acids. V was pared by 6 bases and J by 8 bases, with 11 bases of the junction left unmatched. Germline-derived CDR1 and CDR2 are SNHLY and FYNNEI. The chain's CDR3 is CASSQGAFGREAFF. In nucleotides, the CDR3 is TGTGCCAGCAGCCAGGGGGCCTTTGGTCGGGAAGCTTTCTTT.

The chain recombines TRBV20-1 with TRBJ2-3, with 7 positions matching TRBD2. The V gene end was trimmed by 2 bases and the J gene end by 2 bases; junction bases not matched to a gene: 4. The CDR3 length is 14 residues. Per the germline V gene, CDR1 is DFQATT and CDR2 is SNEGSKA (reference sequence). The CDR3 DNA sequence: TGCAGTGCTAGACCTAGCGGAAACACAGATACGCAGTATTTT. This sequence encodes CSARPSGNTDTQYF.

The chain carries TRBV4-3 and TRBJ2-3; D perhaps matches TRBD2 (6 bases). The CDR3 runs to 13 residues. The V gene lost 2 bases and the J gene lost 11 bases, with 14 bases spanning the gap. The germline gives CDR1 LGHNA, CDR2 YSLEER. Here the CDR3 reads CASSQLRGGLQYF. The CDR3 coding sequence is TGCGCCAGCAGCCAATTACGTGGAGGGCTGCAGTATTTT.

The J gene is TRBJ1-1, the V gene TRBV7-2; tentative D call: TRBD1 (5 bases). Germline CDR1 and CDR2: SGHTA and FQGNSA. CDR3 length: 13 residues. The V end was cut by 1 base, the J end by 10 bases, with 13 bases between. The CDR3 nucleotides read TGTGCCAGCAGCTTAGGGGGGGACGGGGTAGCTTTCTTT. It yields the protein CASSLGGDGVAFF.

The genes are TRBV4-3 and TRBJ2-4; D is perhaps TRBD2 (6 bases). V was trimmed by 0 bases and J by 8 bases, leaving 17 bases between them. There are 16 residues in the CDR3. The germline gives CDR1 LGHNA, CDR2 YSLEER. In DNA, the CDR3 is TGCGCCAGCAGCCAAGAAACGGGCGGGGTGGGTGACATTCAGTACTTC. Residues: CASSQETGGVGDIQYF.

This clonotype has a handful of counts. For the CDR3, the DNA is TGTGCCAGCAGTCTAGGTAGGGGGGCTAGCAATCAGCCCCAGCATTTT. It specifies CASSLGRGASNQPQHF. The chain combines TRBV6-1 with TRBJ1-5, with D possibly being TRBD1 (6 bases). Trimming shortened V by 5 bases and J by 0 bases, and 14 bases separated the two germline ends. CDR3 size: 16 residues. Germline CDR1 and CDR2: MNHNS and SASEGT.

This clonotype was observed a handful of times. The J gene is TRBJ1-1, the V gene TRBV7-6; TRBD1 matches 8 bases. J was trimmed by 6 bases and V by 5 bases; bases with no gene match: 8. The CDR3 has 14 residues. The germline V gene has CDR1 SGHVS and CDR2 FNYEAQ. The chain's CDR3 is CASSPDRGIAEAFF. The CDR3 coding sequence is TGTGCCAGCAGCCCTGACAGGGGAATAGCTGAAGCTTTCTTT.

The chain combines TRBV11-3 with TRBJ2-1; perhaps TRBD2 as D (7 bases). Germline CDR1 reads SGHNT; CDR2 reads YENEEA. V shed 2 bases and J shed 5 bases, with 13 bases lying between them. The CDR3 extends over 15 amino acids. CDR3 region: CASSLRGGGDNEQFF. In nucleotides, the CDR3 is TGTGCCAGCAGCTTAAGAGGGGGGGGAGACAATGAGCAGTTCTTC.

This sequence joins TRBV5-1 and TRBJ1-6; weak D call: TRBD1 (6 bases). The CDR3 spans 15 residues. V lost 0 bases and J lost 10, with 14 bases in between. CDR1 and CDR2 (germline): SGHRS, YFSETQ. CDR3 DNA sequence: TGCGCCAGCAGCTTGGCACGCAGGGGTACGTCACCCCTCCACTTT. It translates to CASSLARRGTSPLHF. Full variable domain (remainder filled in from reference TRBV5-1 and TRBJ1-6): KAGVTQTPRYLIKTRGQQVTLSCSPISGHRSVSWYQQTPGQGLQFLFEYFSETQRNKGNFPGRFSGRQFSNSRSEMNVSTLELGDSALYLCASSLARRGTSPLHFGNGTRLTVT.

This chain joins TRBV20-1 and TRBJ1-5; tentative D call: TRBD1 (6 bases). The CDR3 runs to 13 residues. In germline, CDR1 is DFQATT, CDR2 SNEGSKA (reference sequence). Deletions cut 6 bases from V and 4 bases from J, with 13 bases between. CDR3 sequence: CSALRTANQPQHF. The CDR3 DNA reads TGCAGTGCCCTCAGGACAGCAAATCAGCCCCAGCATTTT.

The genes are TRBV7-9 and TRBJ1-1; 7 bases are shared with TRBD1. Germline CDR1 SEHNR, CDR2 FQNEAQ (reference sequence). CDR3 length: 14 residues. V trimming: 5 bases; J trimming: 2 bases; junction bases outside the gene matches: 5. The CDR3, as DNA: TGTGCCAGCAGCCGGGACAGTAGTAACACTGAAGCTTTCTTT. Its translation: CASSRDSSNTEAFF.

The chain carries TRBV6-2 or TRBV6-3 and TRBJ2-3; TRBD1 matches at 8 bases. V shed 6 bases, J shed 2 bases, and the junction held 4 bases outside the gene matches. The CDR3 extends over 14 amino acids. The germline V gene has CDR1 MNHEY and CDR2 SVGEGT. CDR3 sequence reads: CASRTDRDTDTQYF. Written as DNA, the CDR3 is TGTGCCAGCAGAACGGACAGGGACACAGATACGCAGTATTTT.

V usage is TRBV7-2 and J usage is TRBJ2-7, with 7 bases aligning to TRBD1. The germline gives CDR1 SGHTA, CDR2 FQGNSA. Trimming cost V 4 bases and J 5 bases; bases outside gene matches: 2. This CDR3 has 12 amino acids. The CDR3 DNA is TGTGCCAGCAGCTATACAGGGGACGAGCAGTACTTC. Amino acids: CASSYTGDEQYF.

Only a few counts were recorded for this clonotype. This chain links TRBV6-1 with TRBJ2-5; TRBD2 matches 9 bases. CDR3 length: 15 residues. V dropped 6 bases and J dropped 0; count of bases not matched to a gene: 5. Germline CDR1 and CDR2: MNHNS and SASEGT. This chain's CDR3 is CASRRAGGYQETQYF. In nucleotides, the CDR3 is TGTGCCAGCAGAAGAGCGGGGGGCTACCAAGAGACCCAGTACTTC.

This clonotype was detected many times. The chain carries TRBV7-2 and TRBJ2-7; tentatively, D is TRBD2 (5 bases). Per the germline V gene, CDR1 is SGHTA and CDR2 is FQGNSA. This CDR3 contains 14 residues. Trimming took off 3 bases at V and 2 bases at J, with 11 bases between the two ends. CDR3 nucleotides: TGTGCCAGCAGCTTCGGCGGGCTACCCTACGAGCAGTACTTC. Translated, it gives CASSFGGLPYEQYF.

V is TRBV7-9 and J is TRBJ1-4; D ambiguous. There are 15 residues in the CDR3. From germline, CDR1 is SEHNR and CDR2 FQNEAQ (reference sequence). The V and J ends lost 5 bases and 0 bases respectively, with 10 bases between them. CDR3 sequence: CASSPSWATNEKLFF. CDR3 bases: TGTGCCAGCAGCCCGTCATGGGCAACTAATGAAAAACTGTTTTTT.

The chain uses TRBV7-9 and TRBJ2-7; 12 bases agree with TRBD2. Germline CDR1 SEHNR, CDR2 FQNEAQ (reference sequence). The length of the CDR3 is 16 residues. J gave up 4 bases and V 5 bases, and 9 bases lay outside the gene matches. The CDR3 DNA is TGTGCCAGCAGCCCACAGACTAGCGGGAGAATGTACGAGCAGTACTTC. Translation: CASSPQTSGRMYEQYF. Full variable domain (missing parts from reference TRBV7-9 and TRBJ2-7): DTGVSQNPRHKITKRGQNVTFRCDPISEHNRLYWYRQTLGQGPEFLTYFQNEAQLEKSRLLSDRFSAERPKGSFSTLEIQRTEQGDSAMYLCASSPQTSGRMYEQYFGPGTRLTVT.

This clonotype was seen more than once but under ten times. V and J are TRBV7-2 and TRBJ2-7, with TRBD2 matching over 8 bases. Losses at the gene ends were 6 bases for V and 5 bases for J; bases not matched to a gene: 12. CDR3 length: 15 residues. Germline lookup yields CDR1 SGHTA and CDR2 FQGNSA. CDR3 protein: CASRPPGRAGDEQYF. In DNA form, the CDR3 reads TGTGCCAGCAGACCCCCCGGGAGGGCCGGTGACGAGCAGTACTTC.

The DNA for the CDR3 is TGTGCCAGCAGTGGCATCGGAGATACGCAGTATTTT. Its protein is CASSGIGDTQYF. The V gene is TRBV6-6, the J gene TRBJ2-3; D not certain. V was trimmed by 5 bases and J by 5 bases, leaving 8 bases between them. CDR3 length: 12 residues. CDR1 MNHNY and CDR2 SVGAGI come from the germline V gene (reference sequence).